This note documents a single TCR beta chain sequence. The CDR3 is made up of 13 amino acids. Germline V gene sequence: CDR1 MNHEY, CDR2 SVGEGT. Trimming at V came to 6 bases and at J to 12 bases, leaving 9 bases not matched to a gene. These data belong to a study of blood T cell repertoires in COVID-19. Study background: COVID-19 samples from acute and convalescent phases originated in the United States, Italy and Spain. PBMCs, B-cell-depleted T cells, or T cells provided the cDNA or gDNA that made up the material.

Original analysis: Amplification with reference gene primers provided the estimates of nucleated cell counts. TCRdb's copy holds only in-frame clones and misses some; the assay was immunoSEQ multiplex PCR. D and trimming were read from the DNA, whereas the V and J calls and clone size are those reported in that table. The table lists roughly 300,000 clones, roughly four fifths of them singletons. The genes are TRBV6-2 or TRBV6-3 and TRBJ2-7; TRBD2 agrees at 12 bases. The sequence derives from a woman between 45 and 60 years old who had recovered from COVID-19. The sequenced sample consisted of peripheral blood. CDR3 DNA sequence: TGTGCCAGCAGCCTGACTAGCGGGAGAAATCTGTACTTC. Translating it yields CASSLTSGRNLYF.